Listed here is a single T cell receptor beta chain. Its antigen is unknown. The data are from a study of T cells expressing NK-cell markers. For the study at large: From sorted CD3+CD56+NKG2C+, CD3+CD56+NKG2C- and CD3+CD56-NKG2C+ T cells came the TCR beta repertoires. Seven of eight sequenced donors tested HCMV-seropositive; one tested seronegative. General observations from the study: The CD3+CD56-NKG2C+ fraction of a handful of donors was also led by these clonotypes.

Using the 5' RACE reads, TCRdb records one entry per CDR3 protein without DNA. There are approximately 550,000 distinct CDR3 sequences in the sample, with under 4.5% held by the top ten. This CDR3 spans 14 amino acids. Germline V lookup: CDR1 KGHDR, CDR2 SFDVKD. The sample consisted of blood T cells: a sorted CD56 or NKG2C T cell subset, CD4+ or CD8+ T cells, or bulk PBMC T cells (not recorded which). The J gene is TRBJ2-1, the V gene TRBV24-1. This sequence originates from a man aged 18-30 years in good health. This chain's CDR3 is CATSSPGRYNEQFF.